This T cell receptor (beta chain) was recorded in a study of CD8+CD57+ T cells in acquired aplastic anemia. Whole-study context: Sorted CD4+ and CD8+ cells yielded DNA averaging about 2.9 ug. CD4+ cells from healthy donors averaged approximately 9.8 million reads. Findings and limits, study-wide: The number of CD8+ CDR3 sequences shared by patients and controls was approximately 31.

It was genomic DNA that served as the template for profiling TCR beta VDJ and CDR3. TCRdb ran MiXCR on the reads and lists one entry per CDR3 protein. The sample carries 400,000 to 450,000 distinct CDR3 sequences, approximately 70% recorded once. The CDR3 length is 14 residues. V shed 0 bases, J shed 3 bases, and the junction held 0 bases outside the gene matches. Germline V CDR1 and CDR2: SGHTA, FQGNSA. Points on this clonotype: Its specificity is not known.

This chain joins TRBV7-2 and TRBJ2-7; 9 positions agree with TRBD1. The sequence was obtained from a human donor in good health, serving as a control. The sequenced material came from sorted CD4+, CD8+, or CD8+CD57+ T cells (not recorded which) from PBMCs. The CDR3 reads CASSLATGGYEQYF. The DNA of the CDR3 is TGTGCCAGCAGCTTAGCGACAGGGGGCTACGAGCAGTACTTC. The whole variable domain, remainder taken from reference TRBV7-2 and TRBJ2-7, is GAGVSQSPSNKVTEKGKDVELRCDPISGHTALYWYRQSLGQGLEFLIYFQGNSAPDKSGLPSDRFSAERTGGSVSTLTIQRTQQEDSAVYLCASSLATGGYEQYFGPGTRLTVT.